This T cell receptor (beta chain) emerged from a study of T cells in Graves' hyperthyroidism and ophthalmopathy. J was trimmed by 7 bases and V by 2 bases; bases with no gene match: 14. The CDR3 is 17 amino acids. Germline-derived CDR1 and CDR2 are SGHAT and FQDESV (reference sequence). Amplified regions were TCR beta CDR3 sequences from RNA transcripts. RT-PCR in the first round (using the HTBI primer set) targeted the TCR CDR3. From the multiplex PCR reads, TCRdb called clonotypes with MiXCR, one entry per CDR3 protein. This table holds 500,000 to 750,000 distinct CDR3 sequences, approximately 15% found once. This clonotype was seen repeatedly, ten times or more.

Sequencing input: blood. The chain combines TRBV11-1 with TRBJ2-7; 10 nucleotides agree with TRBD2. The sequence was obtained from a woman aged 18-29 years with Graves' ophthalmopathy. CDR3 coding DNA: TGTGCCAGCAGCTTAAGACTAGCGGGCTCCCTTGGGGGGGAGCAGTACTTC. Encoded protein: CASSLRLAGSLGGEQYF.